This TCR beta chain originates from a study of shared clonotypes between healthy human individuals. Libraries were prepared by immunoSEQ multiplex PCR; TCRdb keeps only in-frame clonotypes and omits some of them. The profile shows about 2 million clones, approximately 95% of them singletons. This TCR was recovered from a man between 18 and 35 years old in good health. The sequenced material came from naive CD4+ T cells sorted from blood. Regarding subset: CD45RA+ positively selected.

CDR3 region: CASSYLAGGAHQPQHF. The DNA for the CDR3 is TGTGCCAGCAGCTATCTGGCGGGGGGGGCCCATCAGCCCCAGCATTTT. This chain joins TRBV14 and TRBJ1-5; TRBD1 might be the D (6 bases). CDR1 SGHDN and CDR2 FVKESK come from the germline V gene. This CDR3 region has 16 residues. The V end was cut by 5 bases, the J end by 5 bases, with 19 bases between.